This TCR beta chain was sequenced during a study of shared clonotypes between healthy human individuals. Study observations and caveats: When naive CD4 clonotypes were compared across several donors, roughly 4.9% were shared. Generally, naive subsets (rather than memory subsets) showed larger estimated richness.

Comments on this clone: What it binds is not known.

CD8 cells regarded as naive lacked CD45RO, were positively chosen for CCR7, and omitted terminally differentiated effector memory CD45RA+ cells. Genomic DNA of each subset was evenly split across several immunoSEQ plates. The sorted-subset replicate PCRs were given 150 to 200 ng DNA, which is 27,000 or so T cell genomes. The method was immunoSEQ multiplex PCR; TCRdb's version includes in-frame clones alone and lacks a portion of them. The table has about 2 million clones, approximately 94% seen once. The ends lost 10 bases at V and 0 bases at J; junction bases unmatched: 12. CDR3 size: 17 residues. Germline values: CDR1 MDHEN, CDR2 SYDVKM.

Sequenced: naive CD8+ T cells sorted from blood. The clonotype was recovered from a man between 18 and 35 years old in good health. This chain connects TRBV28 to TRBJ2-2; 9 nucleotides agree with TRBD2. The DNA of the CDR3 is TGTGCCACCGAGGGCGGGAGGGTACTTTCGAACACCGGGGAGCTGTTTTTT. Its protein is CATEGGRVLSNTGELFF.